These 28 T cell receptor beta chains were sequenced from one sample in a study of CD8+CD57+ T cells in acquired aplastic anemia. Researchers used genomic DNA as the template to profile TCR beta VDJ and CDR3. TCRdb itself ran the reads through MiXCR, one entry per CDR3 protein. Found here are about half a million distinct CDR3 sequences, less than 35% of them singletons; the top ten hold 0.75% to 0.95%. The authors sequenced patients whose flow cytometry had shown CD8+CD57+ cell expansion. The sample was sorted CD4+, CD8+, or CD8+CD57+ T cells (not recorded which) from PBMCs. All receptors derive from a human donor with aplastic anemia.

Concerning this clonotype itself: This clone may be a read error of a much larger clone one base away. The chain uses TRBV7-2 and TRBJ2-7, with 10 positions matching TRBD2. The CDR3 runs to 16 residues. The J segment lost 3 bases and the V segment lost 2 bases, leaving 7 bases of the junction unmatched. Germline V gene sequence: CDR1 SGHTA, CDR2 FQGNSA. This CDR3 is CASSLSVAGGRYEQYF. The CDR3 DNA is TGTGCCAGCAGCTTATCGGTAGCGGGGGGCCGCTACGAGCAGTACTTC. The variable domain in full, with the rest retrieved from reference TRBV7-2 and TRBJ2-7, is GAGVSQSPSNKVTEKGKDVELRCDPISGHTALYWYRQSLGQGLEFLIYFQGNSAPDKSGLPSDRFSAERTGGSVSTLTIQRTQQEDSAVYLCASSLSVAGGRYEQYFGPGTRLTVT.

The CDR3 region is CASSLVPAQQETQYF. The CDR3 bases are TGTGCCAGCAGCTTAGTACCAGCCCAACAAGAGACCCAGTACTTC. The V and J genes are TRBV7-3 and TRBJ2-5, with D unclear. Germline V gene sequence: CDR1 SGHTA, CDR2 FQGTGA. Trimming cost V 2 bases and J 2 bases, with 12 bases left between them. This CDR3 is built from 15 residues.

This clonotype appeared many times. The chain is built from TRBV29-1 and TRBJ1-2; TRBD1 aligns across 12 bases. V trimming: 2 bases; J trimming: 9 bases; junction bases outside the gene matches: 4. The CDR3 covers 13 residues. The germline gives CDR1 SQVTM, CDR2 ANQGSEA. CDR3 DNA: TGCAGCGTTGAAAGGGGACAGGGGGCTCGCTACACCTTC. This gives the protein CSVERGQGARYTF.

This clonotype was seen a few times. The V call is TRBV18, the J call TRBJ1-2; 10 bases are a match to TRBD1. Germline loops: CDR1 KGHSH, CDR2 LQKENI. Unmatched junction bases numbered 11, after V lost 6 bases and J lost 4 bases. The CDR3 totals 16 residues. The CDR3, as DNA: TGTGCCAGCTCTACCGGGACAGGGGCCTCGGGCTATGGCTACACCTTC. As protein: CASSTGTGASGYGYTF.

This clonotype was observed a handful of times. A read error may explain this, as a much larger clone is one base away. In DNA form, the CDR3 reads TGCAGCGTTGGGACAGTGGGATTCGGGTCTGGAAGCACCATATATTTT. Protein sequence: CSVGTVGFGSGSTIYF. The chain combines TRBV29-1 with TRBJ1-3, with D possibly matching TRBD1 (6 bases). Germline V gives CDR1 SQVTM, CDR2 ANQGSEA. CDR3 length equals 16 residues.

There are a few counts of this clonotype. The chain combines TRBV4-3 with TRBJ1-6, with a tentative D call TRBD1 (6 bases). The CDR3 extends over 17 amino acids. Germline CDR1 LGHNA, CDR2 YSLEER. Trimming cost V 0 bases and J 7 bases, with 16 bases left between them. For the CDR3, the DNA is TGCGCCAGCAGCCAAGATTCGGGGGCGCAAAGGAATTCACCCCTCCACTTT. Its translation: CASSQDSGAQRNSPLHF.

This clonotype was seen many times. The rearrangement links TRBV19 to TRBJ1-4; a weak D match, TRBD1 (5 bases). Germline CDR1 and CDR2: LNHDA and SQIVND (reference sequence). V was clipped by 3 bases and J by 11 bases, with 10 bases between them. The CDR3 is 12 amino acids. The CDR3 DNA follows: TGTGCCAGTAGTATCGTTGCAGGGAAACTGTTTTTT. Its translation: CASSIVAGKLFF.

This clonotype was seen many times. This CDR3 is CASMLTSSYYGYTF. The CDR3, as DNA: TGTGCCAGCATGTTGACGTCCAGCTACTATGGCTACACCTTC. This chain connects TRBV2 to TRBJ1-2; D gene ambiguous. The CDR3 sequence is 14 residues long. From germline, CDR1 is SNHLY and CDR2 FYNNEI. V gave up 7 bases and J gave up 3 bases, with 15 bases separating them.

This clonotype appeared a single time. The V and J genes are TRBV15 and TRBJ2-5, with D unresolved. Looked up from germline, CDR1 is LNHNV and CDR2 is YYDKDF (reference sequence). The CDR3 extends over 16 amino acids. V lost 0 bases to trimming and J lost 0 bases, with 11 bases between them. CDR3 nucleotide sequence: TGTGCCACCAGCAGAGAACGTTCGACGGACCAAGAGACCCAGTACTTC. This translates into CATSRERSTDQETQYF.

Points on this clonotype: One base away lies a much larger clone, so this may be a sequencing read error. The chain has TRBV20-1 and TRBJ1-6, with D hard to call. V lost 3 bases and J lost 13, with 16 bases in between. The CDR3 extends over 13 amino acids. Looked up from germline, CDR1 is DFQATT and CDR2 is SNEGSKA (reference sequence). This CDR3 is CSASCAGIGPLHF. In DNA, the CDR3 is TGCAGTGCTAGCTGCGCGGGGATTGGTCCCCTCCACTTT.

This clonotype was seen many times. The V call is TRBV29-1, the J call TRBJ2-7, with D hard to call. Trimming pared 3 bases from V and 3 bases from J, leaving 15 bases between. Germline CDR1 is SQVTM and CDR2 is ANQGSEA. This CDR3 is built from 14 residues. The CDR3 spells CSVDLGSVGYEQYF. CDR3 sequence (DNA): TGCAGCGTTGACTTGGGATCCGTTGGCTACGAGCAGTACTTC.

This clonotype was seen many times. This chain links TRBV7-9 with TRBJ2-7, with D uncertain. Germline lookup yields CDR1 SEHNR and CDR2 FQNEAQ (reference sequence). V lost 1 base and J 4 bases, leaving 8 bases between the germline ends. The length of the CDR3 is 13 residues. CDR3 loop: CASSLVAGYEQYF. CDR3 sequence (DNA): TGTGCCAGCAGCTTAGTGGCCGGTTACGAGCAGTACTTC. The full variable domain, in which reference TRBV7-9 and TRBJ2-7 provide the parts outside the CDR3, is DTGVSQNPRHKITKRGQNVTFRCDPISEHNRLYWYRQTLGQGPEFLTYFQNEAQLEKSRLLSDRFSAERPKGSFSTLEIQRTEQGDSAMYLCASSLVAGYEQYFGPGTRLTVT.

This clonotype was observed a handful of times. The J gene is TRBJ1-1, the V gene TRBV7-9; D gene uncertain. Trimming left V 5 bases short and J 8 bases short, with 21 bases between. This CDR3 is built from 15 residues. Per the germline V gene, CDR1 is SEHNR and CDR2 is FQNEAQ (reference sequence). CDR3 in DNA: TGTGCCAGCAGCCGCTCGGTGACGGTGGAGGGAGAAGCTTTCTTT. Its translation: CASSRSVTVEGEAFF.

For the CDR3, the DNA is TGTGCCAGCAGTTCCGGGACAGGCGGTGGAAACACCATATATTTT. Protein: CASSSGTGGGNTIYF. The chain carries TRBV6-1 and TRBJ1-3, with 8 bases fitting TRBD1. The CDR3 is made up of 15 amino acids. Looked up from germline, CDR1 is MNHNS and CDR2 is SASEGT. The V and J ends lost 5 bases and 3 bases, in that order; junction bases with no gene match: 6.

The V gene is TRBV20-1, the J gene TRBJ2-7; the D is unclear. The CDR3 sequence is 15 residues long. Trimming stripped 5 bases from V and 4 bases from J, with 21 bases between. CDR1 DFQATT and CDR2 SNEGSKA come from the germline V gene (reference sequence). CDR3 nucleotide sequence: TGCAGTGCTGCGACTTCCCAGAAGCTCAGTTACGAGCAGTACTTC. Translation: CSAATSQKLSYEQYF.

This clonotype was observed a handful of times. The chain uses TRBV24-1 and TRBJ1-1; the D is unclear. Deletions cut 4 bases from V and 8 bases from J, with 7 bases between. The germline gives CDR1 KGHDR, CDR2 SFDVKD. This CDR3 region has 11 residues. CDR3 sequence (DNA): TGTGCCACCAGTGAGGGGAGCGAAGCTTTCTTT. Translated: CATSEGSEAFF.

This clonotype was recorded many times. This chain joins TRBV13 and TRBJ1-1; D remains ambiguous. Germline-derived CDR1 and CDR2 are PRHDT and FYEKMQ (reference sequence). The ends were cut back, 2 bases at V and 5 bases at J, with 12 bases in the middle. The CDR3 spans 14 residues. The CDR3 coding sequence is TGTGCCAGCAGCTTACTCAGGTCTGGAACTGAAGCTTTCTTT. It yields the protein CASSLLRSGTEAFF.

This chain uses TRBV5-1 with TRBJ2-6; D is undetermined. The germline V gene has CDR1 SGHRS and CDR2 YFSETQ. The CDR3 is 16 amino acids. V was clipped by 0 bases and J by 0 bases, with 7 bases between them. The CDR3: CASSLGGTSGANVLTF. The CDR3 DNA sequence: TGCGCCAGCAGCTTGGGAGGTACCTCTGGGGCCAACGTCCTGACTTTC.

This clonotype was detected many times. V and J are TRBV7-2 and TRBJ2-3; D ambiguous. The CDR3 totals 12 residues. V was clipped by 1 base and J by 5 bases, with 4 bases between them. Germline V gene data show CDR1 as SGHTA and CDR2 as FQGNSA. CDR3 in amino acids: CASSLVRDTQYF. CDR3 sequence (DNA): TGTGCCAGCAGCTTAGTACGAGATACGCAGTATTTT.

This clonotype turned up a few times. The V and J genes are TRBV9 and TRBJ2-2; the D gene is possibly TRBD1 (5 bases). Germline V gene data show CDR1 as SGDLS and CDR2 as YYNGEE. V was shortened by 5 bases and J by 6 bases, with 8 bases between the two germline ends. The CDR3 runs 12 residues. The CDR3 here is CASRAGSGELFF. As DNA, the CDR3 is TGTGCCAGCAGGGCAGGGTCCGGGGAGCTGTTTTTT.

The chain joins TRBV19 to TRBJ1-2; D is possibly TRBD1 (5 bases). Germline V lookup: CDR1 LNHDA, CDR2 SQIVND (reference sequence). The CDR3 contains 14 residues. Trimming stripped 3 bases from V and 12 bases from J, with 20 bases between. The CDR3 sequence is CASSIGMSVGGNTF. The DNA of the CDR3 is TGTGCCAGTAGTATCGGCATGTCCGTGGGGGGAAACACCTTC.

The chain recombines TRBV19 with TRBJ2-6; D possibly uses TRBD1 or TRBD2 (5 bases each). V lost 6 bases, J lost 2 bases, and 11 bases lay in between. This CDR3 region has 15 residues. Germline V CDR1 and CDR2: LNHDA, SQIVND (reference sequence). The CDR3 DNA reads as TGTGCCAGTAGGATGGGGGAAGCTGGGGCCAACGTCCTGACTTTC. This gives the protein CASRMGEAGANVLTF.

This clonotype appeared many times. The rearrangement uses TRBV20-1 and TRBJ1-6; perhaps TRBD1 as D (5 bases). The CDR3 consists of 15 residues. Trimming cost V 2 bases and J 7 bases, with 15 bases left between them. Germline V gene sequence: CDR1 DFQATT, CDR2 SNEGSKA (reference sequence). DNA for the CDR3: TGCAGTGCTAGACCAAATCCAGGGACCAATTCACCCCTCCACTTT. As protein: CSARPNPGTNSPLHF.

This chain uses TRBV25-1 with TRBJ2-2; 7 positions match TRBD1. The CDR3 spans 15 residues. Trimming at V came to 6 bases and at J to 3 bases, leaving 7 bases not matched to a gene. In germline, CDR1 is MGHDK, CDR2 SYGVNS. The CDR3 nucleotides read TGTGCCAGCAGCTCACAGGGGTGGGACACCGGGGAGCTGTTTTTT. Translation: CASSSQGWDTGELFF.

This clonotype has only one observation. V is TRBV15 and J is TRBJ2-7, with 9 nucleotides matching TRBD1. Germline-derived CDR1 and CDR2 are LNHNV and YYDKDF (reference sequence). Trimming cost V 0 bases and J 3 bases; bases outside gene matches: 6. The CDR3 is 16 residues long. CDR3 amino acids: CATSRDAGQGLYEQYF. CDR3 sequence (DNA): TGTGCCACCAGCAGAGATGCGGGACAGGGCCTCTACGAGCAGTACTTC.

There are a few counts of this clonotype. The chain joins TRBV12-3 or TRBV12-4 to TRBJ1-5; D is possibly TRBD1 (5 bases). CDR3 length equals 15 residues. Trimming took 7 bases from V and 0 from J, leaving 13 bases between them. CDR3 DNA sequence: TGTGCCAGCAACCCCGACAGCTATAGCAATCAGCCCCAGCATTTT. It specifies CASNPDSYSNQPQHF.

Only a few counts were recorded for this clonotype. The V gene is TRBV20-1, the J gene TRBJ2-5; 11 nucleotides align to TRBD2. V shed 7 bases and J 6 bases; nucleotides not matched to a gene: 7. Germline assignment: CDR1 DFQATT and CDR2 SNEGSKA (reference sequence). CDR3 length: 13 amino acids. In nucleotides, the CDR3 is TGCAGTGTTTCCCTAGCGGGAGGCAAGACCCAGTACTTC. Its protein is CSVSLAGGKTQYF.

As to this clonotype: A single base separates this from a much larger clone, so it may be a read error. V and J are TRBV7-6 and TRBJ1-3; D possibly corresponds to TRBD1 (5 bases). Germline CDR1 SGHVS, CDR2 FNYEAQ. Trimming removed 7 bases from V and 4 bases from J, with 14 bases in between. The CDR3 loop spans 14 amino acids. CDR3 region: CASNWEGPGNTIYF. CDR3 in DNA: TGTGCCAGCAACTGGGAGGGGCCGGGAAACACCATATATTTT.